The 28 T cell receptor beta chains below were found in one sample sequenced in a study of blood T cells in healthy people across ages. The authors ran a second PCR of 7 to 11 cycles using a sample-barcoded 5' primer and a J-beta primer mix. Via MiXCR, TCRdb re-called the 5' RACE reads, giving one row per CDR3 protein. Here the sample spans some 1,500,000 distinct CDR3 sequences, approximately 39% being singletons. The sequencing input was blood. The receptors originated from a woman between 18 and 29 years old in good health.

The chain joins TRBV29-1 to TRBJ1-1; 7 nucleotides match TRBD1. Losses at the gene ends were 0 bases for V and 10 bases for J; bases not matched to a gene: 8. The CDR3 consists of 13 residues. The germline V gene encodes CDR1 SQVTM and CDR2 ANQGSEA. CDR3 bases: TGCAGCGTTGAAGAAGCCAGGGGGTATGCAGCTTTCTTT. It encodes CSVEEARGYAAFF. Full variable domain (missing parts from reference TRBV29-1 and TRBJ1-1): SAVISQKPSRDICQRGTSLTIQCQVDSQVTMMFWYRQQPGQSLTLIATANQGSEATYESGFVIDKFPISRPNLTFSTLTVSNMSPEDSSIYLCSVEEARGYAAFFGQGTRLTVV.

In DNA, the CDR3 is TGTGCCAGCAGACCTAGCGGTCGCACAGATACGCAGTATTTT. Amino acid sequence: CASRPSGRTDTQYF. The chain links TRBV3-1 to TRBJ2-3; TRBD2 aligns across 7 bases. CDR1 and CDR2 from the germline V gene are LGHDT and YNNKEL (reference sequence). V gave up 6 bases and J gave up 1 base; unmatched junction bases: 4. This CDR3 is built from 14 residues.

A few counts support this clonotype. V is TRBV29-1 and J is TRBJ1-2, with D possibly being TRBD1 (5 bases). V was trimmed by 5 bases and J by 4 bases, leaving 11 bases between them. This CDR3 is built from 12 residues. The V gene's germline CDR1 is SQVTM and CDR2 ANQGSEA. The CDR3 nucleotides are TGCAGCGTTCAAACTGGGACCTATGGCTACACCTTC. Its protein is CSVQTGTYGYTF. The full variable domain, with the rest looked up from reference TRBV29-1 and TRBJ1-2, is SAVISQKPSRDICQRGTSLTIQCQVDSQVTMMFWYRQQPGQSLTLIATANQGSEATYESGFVIDKFPISRPNLTFSTLTVSNMSPEDSSIYLCSVQTGTYGYTFGSGTRLTVV.

V gene TRBV12-3 or TRBV12-4 combines with J gene TRBJ2-7, with TRBD1 identical over 10 bases. V lost 6 bases, J lost 0 bases, and 11 bases stayed unmatched. The length of the CDR3 is 17 residues. The CDR3 loop reads CASSLGDRGPNSYEQYF. CDR3 DNA: TGTGCCAGCAGCCTAGGGGACAGGGGTCCCAACTCCTACGAGCAGTACTTC.

The chain employs TRBV6-6 and TRBJ1-2; TRBD1 is a possible D gene (5 bases). The CDR3 is 15 residues long. V gave up 7 bases and J gave up 5 bases, with 20 bases separating them. CDR1 and CDR2 (germline): MNHNY, SVGAGI (reference sequence). The DNA of the CDR3 is TGTGCCAGCACTCCCCCCGGGGGACGGGAATATGGCTACACCTTC. Protein: CASTPPGGREYGYTF.

This chain joins TRBV2 and TRBJ1-6; the match to TRBD1 covers 9 bases. The trim removed 7 bases at V and 10 bases at J, leaving 8 bases unmatched. The CDR3 extends over 14 amino acids. The germline gives CDR1 SNHLY, CDR2 FYNNEI. The CDR3 DNA reads TGTGCCAGCACAACCGGGACAGGGCTGTCACCCCTCCACTTT. It specifies CASTTGTGLSPLHF.

In its sample, this clonotype was seen a few times. V usage is TRBV20-1 and J usage is TRBJ2-7; 9 nucleotides match TRBD1. After removal of 0 bases from V and 4 bases from J, the junction contained 4 bases not matched to a gene. The V gene's germline CDR1 is DFQATT and CDR2 SNEGSKA (reference sequence). The CDR3 totals 14 residues. CDR3: CSARDNRGPYEQYF. The CDR3 DNA reads as TGCAGTGCTAGAGATAACAGGGGGCCTTACGAGCAGTACTTC.

This chain connects TRBV9 to TRBJ2-1; no reliable D call. The CDR3 length is 16 residues. With 3 bases removed from V and 0 bases from J, the gap between germline ends came to 13 bases. Germline lookup yields CDR1 SGDLS and CDR2 YYNGEE. The CDR3 coding sequence is TGTGCCAGCAGCGCGAGATCCCAGAGCTCCTACAATGAGCAGTTCTTC. This sequence encodes CASSARSQSSYNEQFF.

This clonotype turned up a few times. V usage is TRBV4-1 and J usage is TRBJ2-3; D may be TRBD1 (7 bases). CDR3 length: 16 residues. V lost 3 bases to trimming and J lost 1 base, with 14 bases between them. Germline V gives CDR1 MGHRA, CDR2 YSYEKL. CDR3 loop: CASSQLDRRGTDTQYF. CDR3 nucleotide sequence: TGCGCCAGCAGCCAGCTGGACAGGAGGGGCACAGATACGCAGTATTTT.

The rearrangement uses TRBV29-1 and TRBJ1-1; 7 bases are a match to TRBD1. Trimming took 4 bases from V and 2 from J; bases not matched to a gene: 10. This CDR3 is 15 amino acids long. Germline V gene data show CDR1 as SQVTM and CDR2 as ANQGSEA. CDR3 sequence: CSVAPLDRENTEAFF. The CDR3 coding sequence is TGCAGCGTTGCCCCCCTCGACAGGGAAAACACTGAAGCTTTCTTT. Full variable domain (rest looked up from reference TRBV29-1 and TRBJ1-1): SAVISQKPSRDICQRGTSLTIQCQVDSQVTMMFWYRQQPGQSLTLIATANQGSEATYESGFVIDKFPISRPNLTFSTLTVSNMSPEDSSIYLCSVAPLDRENTEAFFGQGTRLTVV.

A few counts support this clonotype. The genes are TRBV27 and TRBJ2-5, with D hard to call. The J call may be mistaken, given a closer DNA end match to TRBJ2-7. In germline, CDR1 is MNHEY, CDR2 SMNVEV (reference sequence). The CDR3 has 13 amino acids. In nucleotides, the CDR3 is TGTGCCAGCAGCCCCACGATGGGCTACGAGCAGTACTTC. Protein sequence: CASSPTMGYEQYF.

This rearrangement joins TRBV4-1 to TRBJ2-2, with no clear D. The CDR3 consists of 18 residues. The V gene's germline CDR1 is MGHRA and CDR2 YSYEKL. Deletions cut 0 bases from V and 7 bases from J, with 21 bases between. The CDR3 loop is CASSQENNLGPKDGELFF. CDR3 DNA: TGCGCCAGCAGCCAAGAAAATAATTTGGGCCCTAAGGACGGGGAGCTGTTTTTT.

V and J are TRBV27 and TRBJ2-7; 8 positions match TRBD1. The CDR3 spans 15 residues. With 2 bases clipped from V and 1 base from J, the junction kept 4 bases outside the gene matches. Germline CDR1 and CDR2: MNHEY and SMNVEV (reference sequence). The CDR3 spells CASSLTGQVSYEQYF. CDR3 nucleotide sequence: TGTGCCAGCAGTTTAACGGGACAGGTTTCCTACGAGCAGTACTTC.

The chain links TRBV12-3 or TRBV12-4 to TRBJ1-5; D call uncertain. The CDR3 covers 14 residues. V lost 6 bases and J 11 bases, leaving 20 bases between the germline ends. CDR3 nucleotides: TGTGCCAGCAGACCTGAGGGAAGTCCCTCGGCCCAGCATTTT. This translates into CASRPEGSPSAQHF.

The chain recombines TRBV20-1 with TRBJ2-1; 11 bases are a match to TRBD2. Germline V gives CDR1 DFQATT, CDR2 SNEGSKA (reference sequence). This CDR3 comprises 15 residues. Trimming at V came to 1 base and at J to 7 bases, leaving 6 bases not matched to a gene. The CDR3 nucleotides read TGCAGTGCTAGAGTTAGCGGGAGGGCCAGGAATGAGCAGTTCTTC. Translating gives CSARVSGRARNEQFF.

The chain recombines TRBV20-1 with TRBJ1-4; D may be TRBD1 (6 bases). The CDR3 loop spans 13 amino acids. Trimming cost V 3 bases and J 7 bases, with 12 bases left between them. From germline, CDR1 is DFQATT and CDR2 SNEGSKA (reference sequence). DNA of the CDR3: TGCAGTGCTAGGGAAGGGGGTCCTGAAAAACTGTTTTTT. It yields the protein CSAREGGPEKLFF.

This rearrangement joins TRBV7-2 to TRBJ2-6; D is ambiguous. This CDR3 has 15 residues. The V end was cut by 5 bases, the J end by 2 bases, with 10 bases between. From germline, CDR1 is SGHTA and CDR2 FQGNSA. This CDR3 is CASSPSPPGANVLTF. Written as DNA, the CDR3 is TGTGCCAGCAGCCCCAGCCCCCCTGGGGCCAACGTCCTGACTTTC.

This chain joins TRBV10-3 and TRBJ2-1; tentatively, D is TRBD1 (6 bases). Trimming took off 10 bases at V and 7 bases at J, with 20 bases between the two ends. Germline CDR1 and CDR2: ENHRY and SYGVKD. This CDR3 region has 14 residues. Here the CDR3 reads CASQRGSGFNEQFF. The CDR3 DNA follows: TGTGCCAGTCAAAGGGGGTCAGGATTTAATGAGCAGTTCTTC.

V is TRBV11-2 and J is TRBJ2-3; D is tentatively TRBD1 or TRBD2 (5 bases each). There are 16 residues in the CDR3. CDR1 is SGHAT, CDR2 FQNNGV, per germline. V was clipped by 1 base and J by 0 bases, with 11 bases between them. CDR3 nucleotides: TGTGCCAGCAGCTTAGGGGTCAGGGACAGCACAGATACGCAGTATTTT. This sequence encodes CASSLGVRDSTDTQYF. The whole variable domain, remainder taken from reference TRBV11-2 and TRBJ2-3, is EAGVAQSPRYKIIEKRQSVAFWCNPISGHATLYWYQQILGQGPKLLIQFQNNGVVDDSQLPKDRFSAERLKGVDSTLKIQPAKLEDSAVYLCASSLGVRDSTDTQYFGPGTRLTVL.

The V call is TRBV27, the J call TRBJ2-5; perhaps TRBD1 as D (6 bases). The CDR3 totals 15 residues. V shed 5 bases and J shed 1 base, with 14 bases lying between them. Per the germline V gene, CDR1 is MNHEY and CDR2 is SMNVEV (reference sequence). This CDR3 is CASSLIGQLQETQYF. The CDR3 DNA reads TGTGCCAGCAGTCTTATCGGACAGCTCCAAGAGACCCAGTACTTC.

The rearrangement links TRBV5-1 to TRBJ2-5; unclear D gene. V dropped 3 bases and J dropped 1 base, with 10 bases sitting between them. The CDR3 length is 14 residues. From germline, CDR1 is SGHRS and CDR2 YFSETQ. The CDR3 region is CASSSQPGQETQYF. CDR3 nucleotides: TGCGCCAGCAGCTCCCAGCCCGGCCAAGAGACCCAGTACTTC.

The J gene is TRBJ2-1, the V gene TRBV6-6; D unclear. V lost 0 bases and J 8 bases, leaving 11 bases between the germline ends. The CDR3 loop spans 14 amino acids. The germline V gene encodes CDR1 MNHNY and CDR2 SVGAGI (reference sequence). The CDR3 DNA reads TGTGCCAGCAGTTACTCGAACCATGGCGATGAGCAGTTCTTC. It yields the protein CASSYSNHGDEQFF.

V and J are TRBV27 and TRBJ2-5; TRBD2 aligns across 12 bases. There are 15 residues in the CDR3. V gave up 2 bases and J gave up 11 bases; unmatched junction bases: 9. The germline V gene encodes CDR1 MNHEY and CDR2 SMNVEV (reference sequence). The CDR3: CASSLTSGGWFEQYF. The CDR3, as DNA: TGTGCCAGCAGTTTAACTAGCGGGGGGTGGTTTGAGCAGTACTTC.

This chain connects TRBV6-2 or TRBV6-3 to TRBJ1-1; the D gene is possibly TRBD1 (6 bases). Trimming pared 2 bases from V and 10 bases from J, leaving 14 bases between. The V gene's germline CDR1 is MNHEY and CDR2 SVGEGT. CDR3 size: 13 residues. CDR3 in amino acids: CASSYGRGARAFF. CDR3 bases: TGTGCCAGCAGTTACGGTAGGGGGGCACGAGCTTTCTTT.

This clonotype was seen more than once but under ten times. The chain has TRBV24-1 and TRBJ2-5; perhaps TRBD2 as D (6 bases). This CDR3 is built from 15 residues. Per the germline V gene, CDR1 is KGHDR and CDR2 is SFDVKD. Trimming removed 4 bases at V and 5 bases at J, with 16 bases between. As DNA, the CDR3 is TGTGCCACCAGTGACCCTTCGGGGGACGGCGAGACCCAGTACTTC. It specifies CATSDPSGDGETQYF.

This clonotype was counted a few times. V is TRBV7-8 and J is TRBJ1-4, with 7 bases identical to TRBD1. With V trimmed by 10 bases and J by 1 base, 6 bases remained unmatched. The germline V gene encodes CDR1 SGHVS and CDR2 FQNEAQ. This CDR3 is built from 14 residues. Here the CDR3 reads CAIRAGGTNEKLFF. CDR3 DNA: TGTGCCATCCGAGCAGGGGGAACTAATGAAAAACTGTTTTTT.

The chain has TRBV3-1 and TRBJ2-7, with 8 bases lining up with TRBD2. The CDR3 totals 15 residues. Looked up from germline, CDR1 is LGHDT and CDR2 is YNNKEL (reference sequence). The J segment lost 1 base and the V segment lost 6 bases, leaving 8 bases of the junction unmatched. The CDR3 region is CASRKLADPSYEQYF. In DNA form, the CDR3 reads TGTGCCAGCAGGAAACTAGCGGACCCTTCCTACGAGCAGTACTTC.

This clonotype appeared a few times. J is TRBJ2-1 and V is TRBV4-1; D is uncertain. V lost 3 bases and J 0 bases, leaving 12 bases between the germline ends. The CDR3 spans 16 residues. Per germline, CDR1 MGHRA and CDR2 YSYEKL. CDR3 in DNA: TGCGCCAGCAGCCACAAATCTCCTAGCTCCTACAATGAGCAGTTCTTC. Its translation is CASSHKSPSSYNEQFF.